This passage covers 29 T cell receptor beta chains from one sample sequenced in a study of T cell repertoires in cytomegalovirus infection. TCRdb independently ran MiXCR on the reads; one entry per CDR3 protein. In the table there are about a million distinct CDR3 sequences, approximately 31% of which are singletons. No antigen has been assigned to these receptors. The starting material was cultured CD8+ T cells from PBMCs, obtained from culture after CMV antigen stimulation. All receptors come from a human donor in good health (CMV status not recorded). Some clones in this sample may be carry-over from other donors' samples.

This clonotype has ten or more counts. This rearrangement joins TRBV11-2 to TRBJ2-1; D not resolved. There are 15 residues in the CDR3. V lost 4 bases to trimming and J lost 0 bases, with 10 bases between them. CDR1 is SGHAT and CDR2 is FQNNGV in the germline V gene. CDR3 nucleotides: TGTGCCAGCAGCTCGGGCTACTCCTCCTACAATGAGCAGTTCTTC. It is translated as CASSSGYSSYNEQFF.

This clonotype showed up just a few times. The chain has TRBV10-3 and TRBJ2-6; tentatively, D is TRBD1 (6 bases). Germline V gene lookup returns CDR1 ENHRY and CDR2 SYGVKD. The CDR3 sequence is 15 residues long. V lost 4 bases to trimming and J lost 4 bases, with 11 bases between them. CDR3 residues: CAISGTVAGANVLTF. CDR3 in DNA: TGTGCCATCAGTGGGACAGTGGCCGGGGCCAACGTCCTGACTTTC.

Remarks on this clonotype: Sequence at one end of the junction differs from germline and may be a read error. The V call is TRBV19, the J call TRBJ1-2; tentative D call: TRBD1 (6 bases). The germline V gene encodes CDR1 LNHDA and CDR2 SQIVND (reference sequence). The CDR3 extends over 13 amino acids. CDR3 residues: CASSPGTIYDYTF. DNA for the CDR3: TGTGCCAGTAGCCCCGGGACAATCTATGACTACACCTTC.

The rearrangement links TRBV6-2 or TRBV6-3 to TRBJ2-7, with D perhaps being TRBD1 or TRBD2 (5 bases each). Germline V lookup: CDR1 MNHEY, CDR2 SVGEGT. This CDR3 region has 12 residues. The V gene lost 4 bases and the J gene lost 5 bases, with 9 bases spanning the gap. CDR3 DNA sequence: TGTGCCAGCAGTTCATGGGACCACGAGCAGTACGTC. Amino acid sequence: CASSSWDHEQYV.

The rearrangement joins TRBV19 to TRBJ1-1, with D perhaps TRBD1 (5 bases). The CDR3 runs to 16 residues. V lost 0 bases and J lost 7, with 18 bases in between. Germline assignment: CDR1 LNHDA and CDR2 SQIVND (reference sequence). CDR3 bases: TGTGCCAGTAGTATAGATCGTCAGGGCCCGAGGAGTGAAGCTTTCTTT. Translated: CASSIDRQGPRSEAFF.

This chain connects TRBV15 to TRBJ2-1, with D possibly being TRBD1 (5 bases). V dropped 0 bases and J dropped 2 bases, with 26 bases sitting between them. The CDR3 has 21 amino acids. CDR1 is LNHNV and CDR2 is YYDKDF in the germline V gene (reference sequence). CDR3 bases: TGTGCCACCAGCAGAGATCTAGGGGTAGATCCCATTGGCGGAACCTACAATGAGCAGTTCTTC. Protein sequence: CATSRDLGVDPIGGTYNEQFF.

A remark on this clonotype: Just one base apart from a much larger clone, this may be a read error. The gene calls are TRBV6-8 and TRBJ1-6; no clear D gene. Germline assignment: CDR1 MNHGY and CDR2 SAAAGT. The CDR3 runs to 14 residues. V lost 8 bases and J lost 8, with 16 bases in between. As DNA, the CDR3 is TGTGCCAGCGGTTCGGCGGCTGGGGATTCACCCCTCCACTTT. This gives the protein CASGSAAGDSPLHF.

The chain employs TRBV28 and TRBJ2-1, with 16 bases identical to TRBD2. The V and J ends lost 4 bases and 8 bases, in that order; junction bases with no gene match: 8. The germline V gene has CDR1 MDHEN and CDR2 SYDVKM. The CDR3 length is 17 residues. CDR3: CASSSFGTSGGADEQFF. In nucleotides, the CDR3 is TGTGCCAGCAGTTCATTCGGGACTAGCGGGGGGGCGGATGAGCAGTTCTTC.

This clonotype was detected a few times. J is TRBJ2-5 and V is TRBV12-3 or TRBV12-4; 10 bases are a match to TRBD1. Trimming removed 7 bases from V and 2 bases from J; junction bases left unmatched: 7. This CDR3 has 15 residues. As DNA, the CDR3 is TGTGCCAGCAATTCCGGGACAGGGGTTCAAGAGACCCAGTACTTC. Protein: CASNSGTGVQETQYF.

This clonotype has just a few counts. V gene TRBV27 combines with J gene TRBJ1-6; 8 bases are shared with TRBD1. Germline CDR1 MNHEY, CDR2 SMNVEV (reference sequence). The CDR3 runs 16 residues. The V segment lost 6 bases and the J segment 7 bases; nucleotides outside the gene matches: 11. The CDR3 DNA reads TGTGCCAGCAGCAGCCTTACAGGGGGGGAAAATTCACCCCTCCACTTT. Amino acids: CASSSLTGGENSPLHF.

V is TRBV19 and J is TRBJ2-7; TRBD1 agrees at 8 bases. This CDR3 is built from 15 residues. V lost 4 bases, J lost 2 bases, and 7 bases stayed unmatched. Germline V lookup: CDR1 LNHDA, CDR2 SQIVND (reference sequence). The CDR3 region is CASSTGTGGPYEQYF. The CDR3, as DNA: TGTGCCAGTAGTACCGGGACAGGAGGACCCTACGAGCAGTACTTC.

V is TRBV6-5 and J is TRBJ2-7; the D gene is possibly TRBD1 (6 bases). The CDR3 runs to 14 residues. The germline V and J ends were trimmed by 5 bases and 1 base, with 12 bases remaining between them. Germline V gene lookup returns CDR1 MNHEY and CDR2 SVGAGI. The CDR3 DNA follows: TGTGCCAGCAGTCGGACAGCGAGTTCCTACGAGCAGTACTTC. This gives the protein CASSRTASSYEQYF.

The chain has TRBV12-3 or TRBV12-4 and TRBJ2-5; D is perhaps TRBD1 or TRBD2 (6 bases each). V shed 8 bases and J shed 3 bases, with 16 bases lying between them. The CDR3 consists of 14 residues. The CDR3 loop is CASSGNRGEETQYF. CDR3 sequence (DNA): TGTGCCAGCTCGGGGAATAGGGGGGAAGAGACCCAGTACTTC.

This rearrangement joins TRBV19 to TRBJ2-1, with TRBD1 matching 7 bases. Per the germline V gene, CDR1 is LNHDA and CDR2 is SQIVND (reference sequence). V shed 4 bases and J 3 bases; nucleotides not matched to a gene: 3. The CDR3 is made up of 14 amino acids. The CDR3, as DNA: TGTGCCAGTAGTAGACAGGGCTACTACAATGAGCAGTTCTTC. This sequence encodes CASSRQGYYNEQFF.

At least ten counts were recorded for this clonotype. The J gene is TRBJ2-1, the V gene TRBV7-6; 7 bases are a match to TRBD2. This CDR3 spans 19 amino acids. Germline CDR1 SGHVS, CDR2 FNYEAQ. V lost 1 base to trimming and J lost 2 bases; unmatched junction nucleotides: 14. Here the CDR3 DNA reads TGTGCCAGCAGCTTAGTCGGGGGGATGAGGAAAGTAGCCTACAATGAGCAGTTCTTC. Its translation: CASSLVGGMRKVAYNEQFF.

Concerning this clonotype: Compared with germline, one end of the junction differs, possibly owing to a read error. This chain joins TRBV7-2 and TRBJ2-5; TRBD2 aligns across 9 bases. CDR1 is SGHTA and CDR2 is FQGNSA in the germline V gene. The CDR3 runs to 15 residues. CDR3 protein: CVSSFKAGGQETQYF. The DNA of the CDR3 is TGTGTCAGCAGCTTTAAAGCGGGGGGTCAAGAGACCCAGTACTTC.

This rearrangement joins TRBV7-4 to TRBJ2-1, with D possibly matching TRBD1 (6 bases). The germline gives CDR1 SGHVT, CDR2 SQSDAQ. The V gene lost 5 bases and the J gene lost 2 bases, with 16 bases spanning the gap. This CDR3 region has 16 residues. CDR3 loop: CASSPKGTPTYNEQFF. CDR3 coding DNA: TGTGCCAGCAGCCCTAAGGGGACACCTACCTACAATGAGCAGTTCTTC.

CDR3 DNA: TGTGCCAGCAGCGCCTTGGAGGACAGCAGGGAGACCCAGTACTTC. This codes for CASSALEDSRETQYF. V is TRBV6-2 or TRBV6-3 and J is TRBJ2-5, with a tentative D call TRBD1 (6 bases). CDR1 and CDR2 from the germline V gene are MNHEY and SVGEGT. Trimming left V 6 bases short and J 5 bases short, with 19 bases between. This CDR3 is built from 15 residues.

The V gene is TRBV4-1, the J gene TRBJ1-2; 8 bases match TRBD1. After removal of 2 bases from V and 6 bases from J, the junction contained 14 bases not matched to a gene. Germline assignment: CDR1 MGHRA and CDR2 YSYEKL. This CDR3 has 17 amino acids. This CDR3 is CASSQTPGQAAGDGYTF. In nucleotides, the CDR3 is TGCGCCAGCAGCCAAACTCCGGGACAGGCGGCGGGCGATGGCTACACCTTC.

This clonotype was detected only a few times. This sequence joins TRBV6-5 and TRBJ1-1; tentative D call: TRBD1 (6 bases). Trimming cost V 2 bases and J 5 bases, with 12 bases left between them. Germline values: CDR1 MNHEY, CDR2 SVGAGI. CDR3 length equals 14 residues. The DNA of the CDR3 is TGTGCCAGCAGTTACACACCAGGGGAGACTGAAGCTTTCTTT. Amino acid sequence: CASSYTPGETEAFF.

The chain carries TRBV7-9 and TRBJ1-2; a possible D gene is TRBD1 (5 bases). This CDR3 spans 14 amino acids. The V and J ends lost 1 base and 8 bases respectively, with 14 bases between them. Germline V gene sequence: CDR1 SEHNR, CDR2 FQNEAQ (reference sequence). The CDR3 DNA follows: TGTGCCAGCAGCTTAGGCGGCGGGGCCCAAGGCTACACCTTC. Translation gives CASSLGGGAQGYTF.

The chain employs TRBV12-5 and TRBJ2-7, with D possibly matching TRBD2 (6 bases). V lost 7 bases and J 1 base, leaving 11 bases between the germline ends. CDR3 length: 13 amino acids. Germline CDR1 and CDR2: LGHNT and FRNRAP. As DNA, the CDR3 is TGTGCTAGTGCCCGGGACTTGTCCTACGAGCAGTACTTC. Protein sequence: CASARDLSYEQYF.

This clonotype was observed a few times. This chain joins TRBV4-1 and TRBJ2-1; 16 positions match TRBD2. CDR3 length equals 19 residues. V trimming: 4 bases; J trimming: 4 bases; junction bases outside the gene matches: 10. Germline values: CDR1 MGHRA, CDR2 YSYEKL. The CDR3 is CASSPRGLAGGQLYNEQFF. CDR3 sequence (DNA): TGCGCCAGCAGCCCTAGGGGACTAGCGGGGGGGCAATTGTACAATGAGCAGTTCTTC.

This clonotype occurred a few times. The CDR3 coding sequence is TGTGCCAGCAGTTACACGTGGGCCGATGAGCAGTTCTTC. It encodes CASSYTWADEQFF. The V gene is TRBV6-5, the J gene TRBJ2-1, with unresolved D. The CDR3 is 13 residues long. The germline CDR1 and CDR2 sequences are MNHEY and SVGAGI. The germline V and J ends were trimmed by 2 bases and 8 bases, with 10 bases remaining between them.

The chain combines TRBV4-1 with TRBJ2-2, with a tentative D call TRBD1 (5 bases). V was pared by 1 base and J by 4 bases, with 16 bases between. The CDR3 is 17 amino acids. Looked up from germline, CDR1 is MGHRA and CDR2 is YSYEKL. CDR3 in amino acids: CASSQGTPLTGTGELFF. The CDR3 region has the DNA TGCGCCAGCAGCCAAGGGACACCCCTAACGGGCACCGGGGAGCTGTTTTTT.

This clonotype has at least ten counts. This CDR3 reads CASSLMGSYEQYV. As DNA, the CDR3 is TGTGCCAGCAGCCTCATGGGCTCCTACGAGCAGTACGTC. The chain links TRBV12-3 or TRBV12-4 to TRBJ2-7; no reliable D call. V was shortened by 6 bases and J by 0 bases, with 9 bases between the two germline ends. CDR3 length equals 13 residues.

Ten or more counts support this clonotype. The rearrangement links TRBV6-2 or TRBV6-3 to TRBJ1-1; a possible D gene is TRBD1 (5 bases). Germline V lookup: CDR1 MNHEY, CDR2 SVGEGT. Trimming removed 7 bases from V and 5 bases from J, with 14 bases in between. The CDR3 has 13 residues. CDR3 loop: CASTPDSWTEAFF. Written as DNA, the CDR3 is TGTGCCAGCACCCCCGACAGTTGGACTGAAGCTTTCTTT.

The V and J genes are TRBV27 and TRBJ1-5, with D possibly being TRBD1 (5 bases). This CDR3 is built from 14 residues. Trimming cost V 4 bases and J 3 bases, with 10 bases left between them. The germline CDR1 and CDR2 sequences are MNHEY and SMNVEV (reference sequence). CDR3 amino acids: CASSSGANNQPQHF. For the CDR3, the DNA is TGTGCCAGCAGTTCCGGGGCCAACAATCAGCCCCAGCATTTT.

The chain recombines TRBV19 with TRBJ2-3, with 7 bases aligning to TRBD1. CDR1 is LNHDA and CDR2 is SQIVND in the germline V gene (reference sequence). This CDR3 has 15 amino acids. Trimming took 7 bases from V and 3 from J; bases not matched to a gene: 10. This CDR3 is CASTRQGLGTDTQYF. In DNA form, the CDR3 reads TGTGCCAGTACTCGACAGGGCTTAGGTACAGATACGCAGTATTTT. The entire variable domain, with the rest obtained from reference TRBV19 and TRBJ2-3, is as follows: DGGITQSPKYLFRKEGQNVTLSCEQNLNHDAMYWYRQDPGQGLRLIYYSQIVNDFQKGDIAEGYSVSREKKESFPLTVTSAQKNPTAFYLCASTRQGLGTDTQYFGPGTRLTVL.